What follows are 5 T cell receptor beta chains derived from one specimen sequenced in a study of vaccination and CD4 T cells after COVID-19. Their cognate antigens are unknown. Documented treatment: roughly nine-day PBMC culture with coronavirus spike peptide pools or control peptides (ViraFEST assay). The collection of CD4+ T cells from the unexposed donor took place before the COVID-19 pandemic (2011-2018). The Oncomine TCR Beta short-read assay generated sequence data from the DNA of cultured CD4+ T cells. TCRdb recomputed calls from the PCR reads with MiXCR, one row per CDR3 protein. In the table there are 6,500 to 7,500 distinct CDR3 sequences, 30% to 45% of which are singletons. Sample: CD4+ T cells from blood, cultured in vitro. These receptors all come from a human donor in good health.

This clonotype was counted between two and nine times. In nucleotides, the CDR3 is TGTGCCAGCAGCGGTCTCAGGGGGCGAACTGAAGCTTTCTTT. Its protein product is CASSGLRGRTEAFF. This chain uses TRBV7-9 with TRBJ1-1, with 8 bases lining up with TRBD1. The CDR3 consists of 14 residues. The V and J ends lost 5 bases and 5 bases, in that order; junction bases with no gene match: 7. The germline V gene has CDR1 SEHNR and CDR2 FQNEAQ (reference sequence).

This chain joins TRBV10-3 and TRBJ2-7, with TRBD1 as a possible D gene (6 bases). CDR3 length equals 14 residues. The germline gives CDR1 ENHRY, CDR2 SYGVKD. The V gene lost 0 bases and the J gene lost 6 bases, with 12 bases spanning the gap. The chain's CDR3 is CAISESGRGPEQYF. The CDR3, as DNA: TGTGCCATCAGTGAGTCCGGCAGGGGCCCCGAGCAGTACTTC.

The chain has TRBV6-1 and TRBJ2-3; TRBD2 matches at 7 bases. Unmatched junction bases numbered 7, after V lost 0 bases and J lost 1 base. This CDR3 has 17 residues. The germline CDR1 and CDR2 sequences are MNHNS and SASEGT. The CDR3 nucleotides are TGTGCCAGCAGTGAAGCGATTGTGGCGGGGGGCACAGATACGCAGTATTTT. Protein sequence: CASSEAIVAGGTDTQYF.

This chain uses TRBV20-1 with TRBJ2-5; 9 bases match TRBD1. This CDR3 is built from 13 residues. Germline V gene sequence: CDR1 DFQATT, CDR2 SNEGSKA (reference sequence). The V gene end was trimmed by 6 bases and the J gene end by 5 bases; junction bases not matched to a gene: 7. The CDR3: CSARTGGKETQYF. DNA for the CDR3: TGCAGTGCGCGAACAGGGGGCAAGGAGACCCAGTACTTC.

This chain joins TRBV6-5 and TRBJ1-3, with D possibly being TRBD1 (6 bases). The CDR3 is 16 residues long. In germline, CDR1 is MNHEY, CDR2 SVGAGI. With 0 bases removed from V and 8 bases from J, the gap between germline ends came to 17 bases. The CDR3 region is CASSYSGWGQGDTIYF. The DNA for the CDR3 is TGTGCCAGCAGTTACTCCGGGTGGGGGCAAGGGGACACCATATATTTT.